The entry below describes one T cell receptor (beta chain). The antigen remains undetermined. Other DNA sequences from this sample encode an identical CDR3 as well. The data were obtained in a study of shared clonotypes between healthy human individuals. Study findings and constraints: Sequencing depth was a factor that was expected to affect clonotype sharing among donors.

This CDR3 comprises 14 residues. Germline CDR1 SGHRS, CDR2 YFSETQ. V dropped 0 bases and J dropped 3 bases, with 7 bases sitting between them. The study separated CD4+ cells into CD45RA+ naive and CD45RA-negative memory subsets. Method: immunoSEQ multiplex PCR; TCRdb's copy keeps in-frame clones and lacks some. The sample contains approximately 2.4 million clones, nearly 97% of which appear only once. This TCR was sampled from a man between 18 and 29 years old in good health. The chain combines TRBV5-1 with TRBJ1-5, with D maybe TRBD1 (5 bases). Sequencing input: naive CD4+ T cells sorted from blood. Subset of the sample: CD45RA+ positively selected. The CDR3 loop reads CASSLGDFNQPQHF. CDR3 coding DNA: TGCGCCAGCAGCTTGGGGGACTTCAATCAGCCCCAGCATTTT. Full variable domain (rest looked up from reference TRBV5-1 and TRBJ1-5): KAGVTQTPRYLIKTRGQQVTLSCSPISGHRSVSWYQQTPGQGLQFLFEYFSETQRNKGNFPGRFSGRQFSNSRSEMNVSTLELGDSALYLCASSLGDFNQPQHFGDGTRLSIL.